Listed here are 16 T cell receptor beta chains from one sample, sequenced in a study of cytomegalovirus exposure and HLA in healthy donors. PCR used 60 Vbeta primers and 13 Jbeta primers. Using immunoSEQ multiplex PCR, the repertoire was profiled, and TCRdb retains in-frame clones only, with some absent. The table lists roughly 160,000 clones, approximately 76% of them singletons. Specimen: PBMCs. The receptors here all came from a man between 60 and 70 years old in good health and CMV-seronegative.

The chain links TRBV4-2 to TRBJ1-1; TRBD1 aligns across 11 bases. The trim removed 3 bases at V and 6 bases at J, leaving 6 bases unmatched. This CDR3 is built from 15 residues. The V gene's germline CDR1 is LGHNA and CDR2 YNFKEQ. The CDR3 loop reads CASSQSSGQGAEAFF. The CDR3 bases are TGTGCCAGCAGCCAGTCATCGGGACAGGGGGCTGAAGCTTTCTTT.

The CDR3 DNA follows: TGTGCCAGCCTCAGGGTTTACAATGAGCAGTTCTTC. Its protein is CASLRVYNEQFF. The chain links TRBV6-1 to TRBJ2-1; a weak D match, TRBD1 (5 bases). The CDR3 runs 12 residues. Per germline, CDR1 MNHNS and CDR2 SASEGT. Trimming shortened V by 8 bases and J by 4 bases, and 9 bases separated the two germline ends.

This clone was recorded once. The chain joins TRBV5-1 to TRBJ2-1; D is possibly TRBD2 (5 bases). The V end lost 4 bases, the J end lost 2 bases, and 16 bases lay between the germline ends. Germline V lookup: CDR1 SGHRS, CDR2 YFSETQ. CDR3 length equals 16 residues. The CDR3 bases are TGCGCCAGCAGCGTGGGTCTGGACGGGGCCTACAATGAGCAGTTCTTC. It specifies CASSVGLDGAYNEQFF.

Here the CDR3 reads CASSVALAVNEQFF. In nucleotides, the CDR3 is TGTGCCAGCAGCGTAGCGTTGGCGGTCAATGAGCAGTTCTTC. This chain uses TRBV9 with TRBJ2-1; unclear D gene. Germline V CDR1 and CDR2: SGDLS, YYNGEE. Deletions cut 0 bases from V and 6 bases from J, with 10 bases between. CDR3 length: 14 residues.

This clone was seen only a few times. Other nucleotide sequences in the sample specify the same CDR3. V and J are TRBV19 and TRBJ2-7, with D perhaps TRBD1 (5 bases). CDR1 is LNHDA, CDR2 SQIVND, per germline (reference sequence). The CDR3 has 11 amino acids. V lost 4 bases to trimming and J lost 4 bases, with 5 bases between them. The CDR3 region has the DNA TGTGCCAGTAGTACAGGGTACGAGCAGTACTTC. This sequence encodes CASSTGYEQYF.

In DNA form, the CDR3 reads TGTGCCAGCATTGAAGGGAGGGGTCGAGCTTTCTTT. It codes for CASIEGRGRAFF. The chain carries TRBV28 and TRBJ1-1; TRBD1 might be the D (5 bases). Germline assignment: CDR1 MDHEN and CDR2 SYDVKM. The germline V and J ends were trimmed by 7 bases and 10 bases, with 16 bases remaining between them. The CDR3 totals 12 residues.

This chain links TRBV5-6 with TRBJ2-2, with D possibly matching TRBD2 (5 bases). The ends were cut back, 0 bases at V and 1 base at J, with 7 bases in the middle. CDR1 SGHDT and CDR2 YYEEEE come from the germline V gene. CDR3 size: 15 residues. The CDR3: CASSLGGLNTGELFF. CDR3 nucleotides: TGTGCCAGCAGCTTGGGAGGACTGAACACCGGGGAGCTGTTTTTT.

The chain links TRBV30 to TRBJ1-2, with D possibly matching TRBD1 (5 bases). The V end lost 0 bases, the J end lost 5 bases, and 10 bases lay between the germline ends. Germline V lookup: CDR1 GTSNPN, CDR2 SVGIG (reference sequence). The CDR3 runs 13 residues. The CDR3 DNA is TGTGCCTGGAGTGTCGACAGATTATATGGCTACACCTTC. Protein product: CAWSVDRLYGYTF.

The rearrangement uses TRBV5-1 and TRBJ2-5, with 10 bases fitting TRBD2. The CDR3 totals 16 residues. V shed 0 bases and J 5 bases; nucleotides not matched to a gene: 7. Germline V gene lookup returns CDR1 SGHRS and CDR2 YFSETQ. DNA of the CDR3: TGCGCCAGCAGCTTGGATGCTAGCGGGAGTTGGGAGACCCAGTACTTC. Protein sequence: CASSLDASGSWETQYF.

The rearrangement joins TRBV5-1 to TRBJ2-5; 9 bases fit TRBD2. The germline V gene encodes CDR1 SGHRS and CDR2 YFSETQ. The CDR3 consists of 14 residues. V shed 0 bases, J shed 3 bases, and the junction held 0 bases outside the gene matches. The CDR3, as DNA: TGCGCCAGCAGCTTGGGGACTAGCGAAGAGACCCAGTACTTC. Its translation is CASSLGTSEETQYF.

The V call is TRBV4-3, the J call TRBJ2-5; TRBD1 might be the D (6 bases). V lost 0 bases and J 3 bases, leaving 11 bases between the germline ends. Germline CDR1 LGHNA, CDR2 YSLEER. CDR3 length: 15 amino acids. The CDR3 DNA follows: TGCGCCAGCAGCCAAGATCTGGGGGCTGAAGAGACCCAGTACTTC. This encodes CASSQDLGAEETQYF.

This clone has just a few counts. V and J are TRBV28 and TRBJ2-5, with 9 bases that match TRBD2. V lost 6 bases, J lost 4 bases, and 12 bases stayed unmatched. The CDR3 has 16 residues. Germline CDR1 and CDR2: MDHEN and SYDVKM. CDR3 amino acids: CASRGVQAGGRETQYF. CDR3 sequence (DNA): TGTGCCAGCAGGGGAGTCCAGGCGGGAGGGCGAGAGACCCAGTACTTC.

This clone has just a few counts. The CDR3 loop is CASTGQGAHEQYF. CDR3 nucleotides: TGTGCCAGCACCGGGCAGGGGGCCCACGAGCAGTACTTC. The chain combines TRBV28 with TRBJ2-7, with 8 bases matching TRBD1. The CDR3 sequence is 13 residues long. V gave up 7 bases and J gave up 5 bases; unmatched junction bases: 7. Looked up from germline, CDR1 is MDHEN and CDR2 is SYDVKM.

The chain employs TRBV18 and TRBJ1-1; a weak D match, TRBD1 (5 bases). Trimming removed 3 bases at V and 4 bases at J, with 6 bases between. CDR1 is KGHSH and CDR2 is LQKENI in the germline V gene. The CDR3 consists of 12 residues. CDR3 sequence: CASSPTGTEAFF. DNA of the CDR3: TGTGCCAGCTCACCCACAGGCACTGAAGCTTTCTTT.

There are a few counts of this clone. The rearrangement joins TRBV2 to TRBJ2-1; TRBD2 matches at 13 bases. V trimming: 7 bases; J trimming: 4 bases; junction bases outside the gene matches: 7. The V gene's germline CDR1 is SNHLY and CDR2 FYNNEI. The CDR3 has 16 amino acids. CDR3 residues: CASTPRTSGGYNEQFF. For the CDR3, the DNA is TGTGCCAGCACCCCGAGGACTAGCGGGGGTTACAATGAGCAGTTCTTC. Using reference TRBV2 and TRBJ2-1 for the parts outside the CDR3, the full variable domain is EPEVTQTPSHQVTQMGQEVILRCVPISNHLYFYWYRQILGQKVEFLVSFYNNEISEKSEIFDDQFSVERPDGSNFTLKIRSTKLEDSAMYFCASTPRTSGGYNEQFFGPGTRLTVL.

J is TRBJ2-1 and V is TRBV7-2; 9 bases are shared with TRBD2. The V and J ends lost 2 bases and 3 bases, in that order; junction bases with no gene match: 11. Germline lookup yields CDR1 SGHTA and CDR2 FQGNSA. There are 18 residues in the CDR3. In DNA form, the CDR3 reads TGTGCCAGCAGCTTAACTGGGATAGCGGGGGCCCACTACAATGAGCAGTTCTTC. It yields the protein CASSLTGIAGAHYNEQFF.